This T cell receptor beta chain was captured by sequencing in a study of blood T cell repertoires in COVID-19. On the study more broadly: The origin of the acute and convalescent COVID-19 samples was the United States, Italy and Spain. Sample material is recorded as cDNA or gDNA derived from T cells, B-cell-depleted T cells, or PBMCs.

Under the authors' procedure: Amplification of reference gene primers was used by the study to estimate nucleated cell counts. Some clones are missing from TCRdb's copy, which holds only in-frame ones; the method was immunoSEQ multiplex PCR. That table supplies the V and J calls and clone size; D and trimming were determined from the DNA. The sample records roughly 110,000 clones, 71% being singletons. The CDR3 spans 15 residues. Sequences were obtained from peripheral blood. The chain is built from TRBV7-5 and TRBJ1-4; the DNA was not compared with TRBD1, the D call given in the table. TRBV7-5 represents a pseudogene. This TCR was sampled from a human donor with acute or convalescent COVID-19. The donor label of this sample is uncertain. The CDR3 reads CVRSSFNRAYEKLFF. CDR3 in DNA: TGTGTCAGAAGCTCATTTAACAGGGCCTATGAAAAACTGTTTTTT.